These T cell receptor beta chains were read from a single sample in a study of T cells in Graves' hyperthyroidism and ophthalmopathy. From the multiplex PCR reads, TCRdb called clonotypes with MiXCR, one entry per CDR3 protein. The table has 350,000 to 400,000 distinct CDR3 sequences, 19% seen once. Source material: blood. The receptors here all came from a woman under 30 with Graves' hyperthyroidism. CDR3s include the opening cysteine and the closing phenylalanine or tryptophan. D genes are given only for firm matches. Clone size appears in some rows only: once, few, many, or a class for an expanded clone.

clone_size j_call v_call d_call cdr3_aa cdr3_nt
many TRBJ2-2 TRBV4-2 - CASSQFTGFTGELFF TGTGCCAGCAGCCAATTTACAGGGTTCACCGGGGAGCTGTTTTTT
many TRBJ1-5 TRBV2 TRBD1 CASTGTGGPNQPQHF TGTGCCAGCACCGGGACAGGGGGGCCTAATCAGCCCCAGCATTTT
many TRBJ2-2 TRBV6-2/TRBV6-3 TRBD2 CASSYHLAGGPTGELFF TGTGCCAGCAGTTACCACTTAGCGGGGGGGCCCACCGGGGAGCTGTTTTTT
few TRBJ2-7 TRBV4-1 - CASSWGPYYEQYF TGCGCCAGCAGCTGGGGGCCGTACTACGAGCAGTACTTC
many TRBJ2-7 TRBV20-1 TRBD1 CSAIPGQRHPYEQYF TGCAGTGCAATACCGGGACAGCGACATCCCTACGAGCAGTACTTC
many TRBJ1-3 TRBV7-6 - CASSLLRLDSGNTIYF TGTGCCAGCAGCTTACTACGTCTCGACTCTGGAAACACCATATATTTT
- TRBJ1-5 TRBV3-1 TRBD1 CASSQGSGQGPHQPQHF TGTGCCAGCAGCCAGGGTTCGGGACAGGGGCCCCATCAGCCCCAGCATTTT
- TRBJ2-5 TRBV6-2/TRBV6-3 - CASSYQNTRETQYF TGTGCCAGCAGTTATCAAAACACCCGAGAGACCCAGTACTTC
- TRBJ1-2 TRBV30 - CAWSRRRLSYGYTF TGTGCCTGGAGTAGACGCCGCCTCTCCTATGGCTACACCTTC
- TRBJ1-1 TRBV12-3/TRBV12-4 TRBD1 CASSFGEWDRPWWRANTEAFF TGTGCCAGCAGTTTTGGTGAGTGGGACAGGCCTTGGTGGAGAGCGAACACTGAAGCTTTCTTT
many TRBJ2-7 TRBV6-2/TRBV6-3 - CASSQGVSEQYF TGTGCCAGCAGTCAAGGGGTTTCTGAGCAGTACTTC
many TRBJ1-4 TRBV2 - CASSEPISF TGTGCCAGCAGTGAGCCCATCTCCTTT
many TRBJ1-2 TRBV29-1 - CSVARRLESYGYTF TGCAGCGTTGCGCGGCGCCTCGAGAGCTATGGCTACACCTTC
many TRBJ1-3 TRBV6-5 - CASSRNRAPGNTIYF TGTGCCAGCAGCAGGAACAGGGCCCCCGGAAACACCATATATTTT
once TRBJ2-5 TRBV15 - CATSRDGRAGETQYF TGTGCCACCAGCAGAGATGGGCGGGCGGGAGAGACCCAGTACTTC
many TRBJ1-3 TRBV7-2 TRBD1 CASSTWLGTVISGNTIYF TGTGCCAGCAGCACATGGCTAGGGACAGTCATCTCTGGAAACACCATATATTTT
many TRBJ2-3 TRBV12-3/TRBV12-4 TRBD2 CASSFSGDRDTQYF TGTGCCAGCAGTTTTAGCGGGGATAGAGATACGCAGTATTTT
many TRBJ1-5 TRBV5-1 TRBD1 CASSLTGDNQPQHF TGCGCCAGCAGCTTGACAGGGGACAATCAGCCCCAGCATTTT
many TRBJ1-2 TRBV12-3/TRBV12-4 - CASSLGVRGAMGNYGYTF TGTGCCAGCAGTTTGGGTGTCCGGGGGGCGATGGGGAACTATGGCTACACCTTC
- TRBJ1-3 TRBV7-3 - CASSLDSPVDTIYF TGTGCCAGCAGCTTGGACAGCCCCGTGGACACCATATATTTT
many TRBJ2-3 TRBV6-1 - CASSKDSALLDTQYF TGTGCCAGCAGTAAGGACAGTGCCCTGTTGGATACGCAGTATTTT
few TRBJ2-1 TRBV5-1 - CASSLTSLSYNEQFF TGCGCCAGCAGCTTGACTTCACTCTCCTACAATGAGCAGTTCTTC